This T cell receptor (beta chain) was identified in a study of T cell changes during pregnancy in multiple sclerosis (dated by TCRdb to about 2019). About the study as a whole: The study looked at changes in the T cell repertoire across pregnancy in women with multiple sclerosis.

CDR1 and CDR2 are drawn from the germline V gene: SNHLY, FYNNEI. From cysteine to phenylalanine, the CDR3 is 14 amino acids long. This entry keeps only the CDR3 DNA: 42 bases, framed from base 1. V sheds 3 bases and J sheds 1 base, leaving 6 bases between their ends. Points on this clone: The antigen it recognizes is unknown. Within one base of it there is no much larger clone, and no base qualities were kept.

Library prep was done by the immunoSEQ multiplex PCR assay. TCRdb limited this immuneACCESS table to in-frame rearrangements with V and J called. A share of clones is missing; checked studies link under half to unresolved V genes, and the rest is unexplained. The sample table contains tens of thousands of clones; only one count was recorded for approximately 94% of them. Around 0.33% of the sample comes from the top ten. The sample here was CD4+ T cells from peripheral blood mononuclear cells, taken after pregnancy. The chain joins TRBV2 to TRBJ2-2, with the D gene too uncertain to name. The sequence came from a female donor with multiple sclerosis, enrolled in a pregnancy study. DNA sequence: TGTGCCAGCAGTGATTACAGGAACACCGGGGAGCTGTTTTTT. Translation gives CASSDYRNTGELFF.